This TCR beta chain came from a study of tumor-infiltrating lymphocytes in primary liver carcinoma. Study as a whole: Spanning 4.2 to 10 cm, the tumors were T1-T3 N0M0.

Study-wide points: Relative to blood, tumors carried a significantly larger fraction of the repertoire in their top 250 clones (p = 0.039).

This clonotype was detected only once. Its antigen remains unknown. One junction end disagrees with the germline gene, perhaps due to a read error. Total RNA (roughly 550 ng) served as template for TCR beta cDNA synthesis primed by a constant-region primer. Employing slightly modified ARM-PCR, three nested multiplex PCR rounds were run, and these gave rise to the TCR beta libraries. Investigators reported that the first two PCR rounds, at 9 to 11 cycles each, used TRBV1-TRBV30 forward primers with a C-beta reverse primer. TCRdb fed the multiplex PCR reads into MiXCR, producing one record per CDR3 protein. In the table there are 330,000 or so distinct CDR3 sequences, approximately 64% of which are singletons. The CDR3 runs 15 residues. Germline assignment: CDR1 ENHRY and CDR2 SYGVKD. The source of the blood RNA was unsorted whole blood, and germline DNA was extracted as well.

This clonotype originated in a middle-aged man with primary liver carcinoma and hepatitis B virus infection. The sample taken for sequencing was peripheral blood. V and J are TRBV10-3 and TRBJ1-1; 8 nucleotides align to TRBD1. CDR3 sequence (DNA): TGCGCCATCAGTGAGGGGGGACAGGTAAACACTGAATCTTTCTTT. This encodes CAISEGGQVNTESFF.